This passage covers 23 T cell receptor beta chains from one sample sequenced in a study of shared clonotypes between healthy human individuals (dated by TCRdb to 2019 to 2021). For the CD8 naive samples, CD45RO-negative cells were positively selected for CCR7, yielding a CD45RA+CCR7+ population from which TemRA cells were excluded. Receptors were amplified or captured by the immunoSEQ multiplex PCR assay. TCRdb obtained this table from immuneACCESS and retained in-frame rearrangements with V and J assigned. These tables miss some clones; where compared with another copy, unresolved V genes account for less than half of the shortfall, and the remainder is unexplained. Recorded for this sample are under 1 million clones; about 97% of them occurred a single time. About 0.22% of the sample lies in the top ten. Sequenced input: naive CD8+ T cells sorted from blood. Taken with the paper, the label for cell subset or site translates to: CD45RA+CCR7+. The source is a man aged 25-45 years in good health.

Turning to this clone: This specimen includes other DNA sequences encoding the same CDR3. The V call is TRBV4-2, the J call TRBJ2-1, with D uncertain. Trimming shortened V by 1 base and J by 7 bases, and 2 bases separated the two germline ends. CDR1 and CDR2 (germline): LGHNA, YNFKEQ. The CDR3 runs 11 residues. DNA of the CDR3: TGTGCCAGCAGCCAAGGGAATGAGCAGTTCTTC. It translates to CASSQGNEQFF.

The chain joins TRBV7-9 to TRBJ1-3; D unclear. The germline gives CDR1 SEHNR, CDR2 FQNEAQ (reference sequence). V lost 0 bases to trimming and J lost 4 bases, with 7 bases between them. The CDR3 loop spans 14 amino acids. CDR3 DNA: TGTGCCAGCAGCTTAGCAGGGTTGGGAAACACCATATATTTT. It translates to CASSLAGLGNTIYF.

This clone was seen a single time. The CDR3 DNA reads TGCGCCGTCCAGCGGGGTAGCTCCTACGAGCAGTACTTC. The encoded protein is CAVQRGSSYEQYF. The J gene is TRBJ2-7, the V gene TRBV10-2; 7 bases map to TRBD2. The J segment lost 0 bases and the V segment lost 11 bases, leaving 7 bases of the junction unmatched. The CDR3 totals 13 residues. Germline V lookup: CDR1 WSHSY, CDR2 SAAADI.

On this clone: Being one base from a much bigger clone, this may be a read error. This chain uses TRBV11-3 with TRBJ2-1; 10 bases fit TRBD2. From germline, CDR1 is SGHNT and CDR2 YENEEA. The V segment lost 5 bases and the J segment 1 base; nucleotides outside the gene matches: 2. This CDR3 comprises 15 residues. The CDR3 region has the DNA TGTGCCAGCAGCCCTAGCGGGGGATCCTACAATGAGCAGTTCTTC. Its translation is CASSPSGGSYNEQFF. Full variable domain (missing parts from reference TRBV11-3 and TRBJ2-1): EAGVVQSPRYKIIEKKQPVAFWCNPISGHNTLYWYLQNLGQGPELLIRYENEEAVDDSQLPKDRFSAERLKGVDSTLKIQPAELGDSAVYLCASSPSGGSYNEQFFGPGTRLTVL.

The chain carries TRBV5-1 and TRBJ2-2, with TRBD2 matching 7 bases. Per the germline V gene, CDR1 is SGHRS and CDR2 is YFSETQ. The ends lost 2 bases at V and 6 bases at J; junction bases unmatched: 4. The CDR3 spans 14 residues. The CDR3 bases are TGCGCCAGCAGCTTTGGACTAGTCGCCGGGGAGCTGTTTTTT. This sequence encodes CASSFGLVAGELFF.

V gene TRBV7-6 combines with J gene TRBJ2-7; TRBD1 agrees at 7 bases. Germline V gives CDR1 SGHVS, CDR2 FNYEAQ. V was pared by 0 bases and J by 0 bases, with 2 bases of the junction left unmatched. The CDR3 is 15 amino acids. The CDR3 sequence: CASSLARDSSYEQYF. The CDR3 DNA is TGTGCCAGCAGCTTAGCCCGGGACAGCTCCTACGAGCAGTACTTC.

The chain links TRBV5-1 to TRBJ2-3; D possibly corresponds to TRBD2 (6 bases). Trimming left V 0 bases short and J 2 bases short, with 13 bases between. Germline-derived CDR1 and CDR2 are SGHRS and YFSETQ. This CDR3 has 16 residues. CDR3 nucleotides: TGCGCCAGCAGCTTGGTGGATCTAGCGAACACAGATACGCAGTATTTT. Protein sequence: CASSLVDLANTDTQYF. Full variable domain (rest looked up from reference TRBV5-1 and TRBJ2-3): KAGVTQTPRYLIKTRGQQVTLSCSPISGHRSVSWYQQTPGQGLQFLFEYFSETQRNKGNFPGRFSGRQFSNSRSEMNVSTLELGDSALYLCASSLVDLANTDTQYFGPGTRLTVL.

The gene calls are TRBV7-9 and TRBJ2-1; no clear D. Germline loops: CDR1 SEHNR, CDR2 FQNEAQ (reference sequence). The CDR3 consists of 16 residues. V lost 0 bases to trimming and J lost 5 bases, with 14 bases between them. CDR3 amino acids: CASSLAGGGPHNEQFF. In nucleotides, the CDR3 is TGTGCCAGCAGCTTAGCGGGTGGTGGCCCACACAATGAGCAGTTCTTC.

In its sample, this clone was seen once. V gene TRBV28 combines with J gene TRBJ1-2, with D possibly TRBD1 on 6 matching bases. In germline, CDR1 is MDHEN, CDR2 SYDVKM. The CDR3 totals 13 residues. V lost 5 bases and J lost 8, with 15 bases in between. CDR3 in amino acids: CASSPWGARGYTF. CDR3 coding DNA: TGTGCCAGCAGTCCCTGGGGGGCGCGGGGCTACACCTTC.

The J gene is TRBJ2-7, the V gene TRBV27, with TRBD1 matching over 11 bases. Unmatched junction bases numbered 10, after V lost 5 bases and J lost 1 base. The germline V gene has CDR1 MNHEY and CDR2 SMNVEV (reference sequence). This CDR3 has 17 amino acids. As DNA, the CDR3 is TGTGCCAGCAGTCCACTGAGGACAGGGGGCTCTTCCTACGAGCAGTACTTC. It specifies CASSPLRTGGSSYEQYF.

This chain connects TRBV15 to TRBJ1-1; no firm D call. The germline V and J ends were trimmed by 6 bases and 3 bases, with 17 bases remaining between them. CDR3 length: 15 amino acids. Germline assignment: CDR1 LNHNV and CDR2 YYDKDF (reference sequence). CDR3 sequence: CATRPNSGRYTEAFF. As DNA, the CDR3 is TGTGCCACCAGGCCAAACAGCGGACGGTACACTGAAGCTTTCTTT.

The genes are TRBV9 and TRBJ1-5; D not certain. CDR1 is SGDLS, CDR2 YYNGEE, per germline. The CDR3 sequence is 14 residues long. Trimming pared 0 bases from V and 6 bases from J, leaving 10 bases between. The CDR3 DNA reads TGTGCCAGCAGCGTAGGACTAAGAGGTCAGCCCCAGCATTTT. Amino acid sequence: CASSVGLRGQPQHF.

The chain uses TRBV14 and TRBJ2-1, with 11 bases that match TRBD2. Germline CDR1 SGHDN, CDR2 FVKESK. V dropped 4 bases and J dropped 5; count of bases not matched to a gene: 7. CDR3 length: 16 amino acids. CDR3 residues: CASSPKLAGEDNEQFF. The CDR3 DNA is TGTGCCAGCAGCCCAAAACTAGCGGGAGAGGACAATGAGCAGTTCTTC. The full variable domain, in which reference TRBV14 and TRBJ2-1 provide the parts outside the CDR3, is EAGVTQFPSHSVIEKGQTVTLRCDPISGHDNLYWYRRVMGKEIKFLLHFVKESKQDESGMPNNRFLAERTGGTYSTLKVQPAELEDSGVYFCASSPKLAGEDNEQFFGPGTRLTVL.

The V and J genes are TRBV5-1 and TRBJ2-7, with 9 bases identical to TRBD2. Germline lookup yields CDR1 SGHRS and CDR2 YFSETQ. This CDR3 has 16 residues. V shed 3 bases, J shed 0 bases, and the junction held 7 bases outside the gene matches. The DNA of the CDR3 is TGCGCCAGCAGCTCTGGCCTAGCGGGACTCTCCTACGAGCAGTACTTC. It is translated as CASSSGLAGLSYEQYF.

This sequence joins TRBV28 and TRBJ2-1; tentatively, D is TRBD1 or TRBD2 (5 bases each). Germline V gene data show CDR1 as MDHEN and CDR2 as SYDVKM. This CDR3 has 14 amino acids. V lost 3 bases and J 6 bases, leaving 12 bases between the germline ends. The CDR3 reads CASSFQGSGNEQFF. The CDR3 nucleotides read TGTGCCAGCAGTTTCCAGGGAAGCGGCAATGAGCAGTTCTTC.

This sequence joins TRBV28 and TRBJ2-7, with D perhaps matching TRBD2 (6 bases). This CDR3 is 15 amino acids long. CDR1 and CDR2 (germline): MDHEN, SYDVKM. The V end was cut by 3 bases, the J end by 2 bases, with 14 bases between. CDR3 sequence (DNA): TGTGCCAGCAGTTTTTTGGCCAGGGAGGCCTACGAGCAGTACTTC. Amino acids: CASSFLAREAYEQYF.

This chain joins TRBV29-1 and TRBJ1-1; 8 bases agree with TRBD1. The CDR3 extends over 14 amino acids. Germline CDR1 reads SQVTM; CDR2 reads ANQGSEA. J gave up 2 bases and V 3 bases, and 5 bases lay outside the gene matches. The CDR3 loop is CSVDATGENTEAFF. The CDR3 nucleotides read TGCAGCGTTGACGCGACAGGGGAAAACACTGAAGCTTTCTTT.

The chain joins TRBV2 to TRBJ2-7, with D unclear. This CDR3 spans 10 amino acids. Looked up from germline, CDR1 is SNHLY and CDR2 is FYNNEI. The V gene lost 4 bases and the J gene lost 9 bases, with 7 bases spanning the gap. CDR3 bases: TGTGCCAGCAGTGTGGAGTCGCAGTACTTC. Translating gives CASSVESQYF.

The chain links TRBV10-3 to TRBJ2-5; D call uncertain. The CDR3 covers 11 residues. Trimming shortened V by 3 bases and J by 5 bases, and 4 bases separated the two germline ends. In germline, CDR1 is ENHRY, CDR2 SYGVKD. CDR3 protein: CAISDGETQYF. For the CDR3, the DNA is TGTGCCATCAGTGACGGGGAGACCCAGTACTTC.

V and J are TRBV11-3 and TRBJ2-5; TRBD2 might be the D (6 bases). The CDR3 extends over 14 amino acids. Trimming removed 0 bases from V and 3 bases from J, with 8 bases in between. Germline CDR1 is SGHNT and CDR2 is YENEEA. CDR3 sequence: CASSLDSGEETQYF. In nucleotides, the CDR3 is TGTGCCAGCAGCTTAGATAGCGGAGAAGAGACCCAGTACTTC.

The gene calls are TRBV12-5 and TRBJ2-7, with D perhaps matching TRBD1 or TRBD2 (6 bases each). The CDR3 spans 13 residues. V lost 7 bases to trimming and J lost 3 bases, with 13 bases between them. Germline V gives CDR1 LGHNT, CDR2 FRNRAP. Here the CDR3 DNA reads TGTGCTAGTGCCCTAGGGGGGAACTACGAGCAGTACTTC. This translates into CASALGGNYEQYF.

The rearrangement joins TRBV18 to TRBJ1-5; maybe TRBD1 (6 bases). Germline V gene sequence: CDR1 KGHSH, CDR2 LQKENI. The CDR3 has 16 residues. Trimming pared 4 bases from V and 2 bases from J, leaving 15 bases between. The CDR3 DNA reads as TGTGCCAGCTCACTCCAGGGGCGGTCTGGCAATCAGCCCCAGCATTTT. Translating gives CASSLQGRSGNQPQHF.

The chain joins TRBV10-3 to TRBJ2-7; 9 bases are shared with TRBD2. Germline V gene lookup returns CDR1 ENHRY and CDR2 SYGVKD. The CDR3 has 13 residues. The V segment lost 4 bases and the J segment 7 bases; nucleotides outside the gene matches: 5. CDR3 in DNA: TGTGCCATCAGTGGGCGGGAGGGCCCGGAGCAGTACTTC. Its translation is CAISGREGPEQYF.